This T cell receptor beta chain was retrieved from a study of blood T cells in healthy people across ages (dated by TCRdb to about 2015). About the full investigation: In model experiments, template switching captured about one uniquely barcoded TCR beta cDNA molecule for every two T cells. Age-related changes in TCR beta repertoire diversity were measured in the study by deep sequencing normalized with unique cDNA molecular identifiers. Donors were grouped into four age groups: young (average 16 years), middle-aged (39), aged (around 66) and long-lived (around 80). To avoid experimental bias, donors of different ages were distributed randomly across sequencing lanes. For two donors (one aged 18 to 30 and one aged 80 or older), the study analyzed two additional independent replicas of 1 million unique cDNA reads from the same blood draw. Findings and caveats that apply to the study as a whole: Because profiling used bulk unsorted PBMCs, naive and antigen-experienced compartments could not be compared conclusively. Observed TCR beta diversity correlated strongly with the percentage of naive T cells measured by flow cytometry. Estimates of total diversity based on one million sequenced T cells were considered lower bounds and underestimates. Because the CMV infection status of the donors was unknown, age-related changes in expanded clonotypes may potentially have been confounded. The long-lived group showed more naive CD4+ T cells, fewer expanded clones and increased TCR diversity than the aged group, suggesting age selection. Observed TCR beta diversity per million T cells fell roughly linearly with age, and a significant reduction was already apparent by age about 43.

The library was produced with 5' RACE. Sequencing took place on an Illumina HiSeq 2500. A second roughly 6 to 12 cycle PCR used a sample-barcoded 5' primer and a J-beta primer mix. Each TCR beta cDNA molecule received a unique molecular identifier from a template-switch 5' adaptor carrying 12 random nucleotides. Each sample yielded at least 3 million CDR3-containing paired-end reads. All of the RNA was converted into first-strand cDNA using the Mint cDNA synthesis kit, with a TRBC-specific oligonucleotide serving as the primer. All cDNA was treated with uracil-DNA glycosylase and then went through a first 18-cycle PCR with the universal primers M1SS and BC2_uni_R. Per the original workflow: Normalization of each sample was performed by random selection of 1 million high-quality reads, each carrying a distinct molecular identifier. Reads with shared molecular identifiers were discarded instead of being binned into consensus sequences. CDR3 identification, clonotype clustering and error correction used MiTCR with a Q25 quality threshold and the strictest error-elimination algorithm. Lower-bound total TCR beta diversity was estimated with a nonparametric unseen species model using Euler transformation. TCRdb took the public reads, trimmed them with fastp at Q25, ran MiXCR for clone calling and kept in-frame beta chains. CDR3 protein sequences are deduplicated, and each keeps its most common genes and DNA. V and J calls and clone size were set by TCRdb, not the authors. This sample comprises about 1,800,000 distinct CDR3 sequences, 28% of them detected only once. The ten biggest clones cover 7.7% of the sample.

As regards this clonotype: Its binding antigen is unknown. The input lacks base qualities; no much larger clone sits a single base away.

Via the germline V gene, CDR1 is SGHRS and CDR2 YFSETQ. The trim is 4 bases for V and 5 bases for J, with a gap of 24 bases between the germline ends. The CDR3 measures 17 amino acids from cysteine to phenylalanine. Only the CDR3 DNA stays, 51 bases, in frame from base 1. The donors were some 36 Caucasian individuals from Russia, aged about 6 to 95 years, who were systemically healthy. Each donor gave about 10 milliliters of peripheral blood, drawn into EDTA-treated Vacutainer tubes. Ficoll-Paque density-gradient centrifugation was used to isolate PBMCs, with at least 6 million per sample. Trizol reagent was used to extract total RNA from the PBMCs, yielding at least 5 micrograms per sample. The percentages of naive CD45RAhigh/CD27high T cells were determined by flow cytometry on a PBMC aliquot from every donor.

The chain is encoded by TRBV5-1 joined to TRBJ1-2, with TRBD1 tentatively as D gene (5 bases match). The sample taken for sequencing was blood. The origin of this receptor is a woman in her 30s in good health. The bases are TGCGCCAGCAGCATCCTGACTGTGTCCGGGACCGCTTATGGCTACACCTTC. Its protein product is CASSILTVSGTAYGYTF.